Presented here are 12 T cell receptor beta chains from one specimen sequenced in a study of cytomegalovirus exposure and HLA in healthy donors. PCR employed 60 Vbeta and 13 Jbeta primers. Clones were read by immunoSEQ multiplex PCR, and TCRdb kept only the in-frame ones, dropping some. The table includes some 100,000 clones, less than 65% detected once. Sequenced material: PBMCs. These receptor sequences come from a woman aged 30 to 39 in good health and CMV-seropositive.

The chain uses TRBV28 and TRBJ1-6; a possible D gene is TRBD1 (6 bases). Germline V gene lookup returns CDR1 MDHEN and CDR2 SYDVKM. V was cut by 4 bases and J by 2 bases, with 9 bases left in between. This CDR3 contains 15 residues. Here the CDR3 DNA reads TGTGCCAGCAGTTACAGGGTCACCTATAATTCACCCCTCCACTTT. Its translation is CASSYRVTYNSPLHF. Combining the CDR3 with reference TRBV28 and TRBJ1-6 gives the whole variable domain DVKVTQSSRYLVKRTGEKVFLECVQDMDHENMFWYRQDPGLGLRLIYFSYDVKMKEKGDIPEGYSVSREKKERFSLILESASTNQTSMYLCASSYRVTYNSPLHFGNGTRLTVT.

This rearrangement joins TRBV6-5 to TRBJ1-2; 8 bases match TRBD1. The CDR3 extends over 13 amino acids. CDR1 MNHEY and CDR2 SVGAGI come from the germline V gene. V lost 6 bases and J lost 4; bases outside the gene matches: 4. CDR3 region: CASRDGTGYGYTF. DNA of the CDR3: TGTGCCAGCAGGGACGGGACAGGCTATGGCTACACCTTC.

This clone has more than one count but fewer than ten. This chain joins TRBV11-3 and TRBJ2-7; TRBD1 aligns across 8 bases. The CDR3 is 15 residues long. Trimming at V came to 5 bases and at J to 0 bases, leaving 6 bases not matched to a gene. The germline gives CDR1 SGHNT, CDR2 YENEEA. The DNA of the CDR3 is TGTGCCAGCAGCCCCCGGGACAGGAGCTCCTACGAGCAGTACTTC. Its protein product is CASSPRDRSSYEQYF.

V gene TRBV6-5 combines with J gene TRBJ1-2; D is ambiguous. The CDR3 is 16 amino acids. The V and J ends lost 1 base and 7 bases respectively, with 19 bases between them. Per the germline V gene, CDR1 is MNHEY and CDR2 is SVGAGI. The CDR3 reads CASSYYRSSEVAGYTF. The CDR3 nucleotides read TGTGCCAGCAGTTACTATCGGTCGTCTGAGGTGGCTGGCTACACCTTC.

This clone turned up a few times. In nucleotides, the CDR3 is TGTGCCAGCAGAACAGGGGCTCGCGAAAAACTGTTTTTT. Translation gives CASRTGAREKLFF. V is TRBV6-5 and J is TRBJ1-4, with 7 bases identical to TRBD1. The CDR3 is made up of 13 amino acids. The ends lost 6 bases at V and 8 bases at J; junction bases unmatched: 6. Looked up from germline, CDR1 is MNHEY and CDR2 is SVGAGI.

This clone was detected a few times. The chain joins TRBV14 to TRBJ2-7; 8 bases agree with TRBD2. This CDR3 contains 15 residues. Germline CDR1 and CDR2: SGHDN and FVKESK. The V segment lost 2 bases and the J segment 2 bases; nucleotides outside the gene matches: 5. CDR3 sequence: CASSQPPGGPYEQYF. DNA of the CDR3: TGTGCCAGCAGCCAACCACCGGGAGGGCCCTACGAGCAGTACTTC.

The rearrangement uses TRBV19 and TRBJ1-3, with 7 bases aligning to TRBD1. The CDR3 has 14 residues. Per germline, CDR1 LNHDA and CDR2 SQIVND (reference sequence). Trimming cost V 6 bases and J 2 bases; bases outside gene matches: 4. The CDR3 DNA follows: TGTGCCAGTAGCCAGGGGGTGGCTGGAAACACCATATATTTT. Its translation: CASSQGVAGNTIYF. Supplemented by reference TRBV19 and TRBJ1-3, the full variable domain reads DGGITQSPKYLFRKEGQNVTLSCEQNLNHDAMYWYRQDPGQGLRLIYYSQIVNDFQKGDIAEGYSVSREKKESFPLTVTSAQKNPTAFYLCASSQGVAGNTIYFGEGSWLTVV.

V and J are TRBV4-2 and TRBJ2-7; D unresolved. From germline, CDR1 is LGHNA and CDR2 YNFKEQ. This CDR3 contains 15 residues. Trimming took 4 bases from V and 0 from J, leaving 13 bases between them. CDR3 in amino acids: CASSPVLGSSYEQYF. The CDR3 DNA is TGTGCCAGCAGCCCAGTCCTGGGCAGCTCCTACGAGCAGTACTTC.

The rearrangement links TRBV10-2 to TRBJ1-1, with D unresolved. V shed 4 bases and J shed 4 bases, with 13 bases lying between them. The CDR3 contains 14 residues. The germline gives CDR1 WSHSY, CDR2 SAAADI. The CDR3 reads CASSARGASTEAFF. Written as DNA, the CDR3 is TGCGCCAGCAGTGCCCGGGGAGCTTCCACTGAAGCTTTCTTT.

The rearrangement joins TRBV30 to TRBJ1-6; D unclear. With 0 bases removed from V and 7 bases from J, the gap between germline ends came to 13 bases. The V gene's germline CDR1 is GTSNPN and CDR2 SVGIG (reference sequence). The CDR3 sequence is 15 residues long. The CDR3 region is CAWSVYGVSNSPLHF. DNA for the CDR3: TGTGCCTGGAGTGTATACGGGGTTTCAAATTCACCCCTCCACTTT.

This clone was seen more than once but under ten times. The V call is TRBV27, the J call TRBJ2-4; D perhaps matches TRBD1 (6 bases). V gave up 6 bases and J gave up 6 bases, with 12 bases separating them. Germline CDR1 and CDR2: MNHEY and SMNVEV (reference sequence). The CDR3 sequence is 13 residues long. The CDR3 loop reads CASRRQAGNIQYF. CDR3 nucleotide sequence: TGTGCCAGCAGAAGACAGGCCGGAAACATTCAGTACTTC.

The chain carries TRBV7-2 and TRBJ2-1; no reliable D call. Trimming removed 1 base at V and 6 bases at J, with 7 bases between. The CDR3 has 13 residues. Germline V CDR1 and CDR2: SGHTA, FQGNSA. CDR3 protein: CASSLGRPNEQFF. The DNA of the CDR3 is TGTGCCAGCAGCTTAGGCAGGCCCAATGAGCAGTTCTTC.